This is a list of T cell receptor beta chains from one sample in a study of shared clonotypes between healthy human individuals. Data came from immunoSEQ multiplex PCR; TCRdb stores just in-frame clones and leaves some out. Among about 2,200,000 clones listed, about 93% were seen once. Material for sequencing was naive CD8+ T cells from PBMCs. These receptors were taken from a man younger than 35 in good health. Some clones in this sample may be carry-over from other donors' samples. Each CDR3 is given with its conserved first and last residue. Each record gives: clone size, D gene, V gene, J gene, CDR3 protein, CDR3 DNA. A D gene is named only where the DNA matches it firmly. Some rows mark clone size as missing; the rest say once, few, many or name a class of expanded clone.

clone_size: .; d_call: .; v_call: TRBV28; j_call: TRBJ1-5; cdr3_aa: CASSLGPGGYRYSNQPQHF; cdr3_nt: TGTGCCAGCAGTTTGGGGCCGGGGGGCTACAGGTATAGCAATCAGCCCCAGCATTTT
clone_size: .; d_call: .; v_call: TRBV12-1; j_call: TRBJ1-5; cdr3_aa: CASTSRQGQAGQPQHF; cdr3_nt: TGTGCCAGCACATCCAGACAGGGACAGGCCGGTCAGCCCCAGCATTTT
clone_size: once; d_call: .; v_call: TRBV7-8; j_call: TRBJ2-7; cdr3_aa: CASTPSKVYEQYF; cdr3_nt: TGTGCCAGCACTCCTTCTAAGGTCTACGAGCAGTACTTC
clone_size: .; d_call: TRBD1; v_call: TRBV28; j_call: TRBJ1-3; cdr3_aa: CASSLTGLSGNTIYF; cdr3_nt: TGTGCCAGCAGTTTGACAGGGTTGTCAGGAAACACCATATATTTT
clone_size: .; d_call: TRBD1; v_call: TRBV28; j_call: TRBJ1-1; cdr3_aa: CASKFQGQGAEAFF; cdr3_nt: TGTGCCAGCAAATTCCAGGGACAGGGGGCTGAAGCTTTCTTT
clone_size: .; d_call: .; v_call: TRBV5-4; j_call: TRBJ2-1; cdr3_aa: CASSLEASLYNEQFF; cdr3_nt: TGTGCCAGCAGCTTGGAAGCGTCCTTATACAATGAGCAGTTCTTC
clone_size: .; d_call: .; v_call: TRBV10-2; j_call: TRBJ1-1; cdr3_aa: CASSSRFSGGVTEAFF; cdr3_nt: TGCGCCAGCAGTTCTCGCTTCTCGGGGGGAGTTACTGAAGCTTTCTTT
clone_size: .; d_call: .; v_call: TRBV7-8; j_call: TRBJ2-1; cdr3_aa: CASSLGARSIYNEQFF; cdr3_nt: TGTGCCAGCAGCTTAGGGGCTCGGTCGATATACAATGAGCAGTTCTTC
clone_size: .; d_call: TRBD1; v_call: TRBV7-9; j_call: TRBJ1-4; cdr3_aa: CASRRTGARGATNEKLFF; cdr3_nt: TGTGCCAGCAGGCGAACAGGGGCGCGAGGAGCAACTAATGAAAAACTGTTTTTT
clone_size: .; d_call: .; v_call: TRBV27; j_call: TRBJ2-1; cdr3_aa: CASSLLSVYSYNEQFF; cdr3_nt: TGTGCCAGCAGTTTATTGTCCGTGTACTCATACAATGAGCAGTTCTTC
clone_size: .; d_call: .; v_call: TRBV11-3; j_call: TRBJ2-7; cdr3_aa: CASSSFFGWEQYF; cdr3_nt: TGTGCCAGCAGCTCTTTTTTCGGCTGGGAGCAGTACTTC
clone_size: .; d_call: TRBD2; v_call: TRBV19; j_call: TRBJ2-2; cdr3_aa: CASNNPGLAGVGTGELFF; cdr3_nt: TGTGCCAGTAATAATCCGGGACTAGCGGGAGTAGGCACCGGGGAGCTGTTTTTT
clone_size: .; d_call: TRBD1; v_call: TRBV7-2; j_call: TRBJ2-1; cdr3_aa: CASSPRQGYNEQFF; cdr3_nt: TGTGCCAGCAGCCCCCGACAGGGCTACAATGAGCAGTTCTTC
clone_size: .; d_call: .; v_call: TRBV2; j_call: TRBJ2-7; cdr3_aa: CASQGERFLGGEQYF; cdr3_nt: TGTGCCAGCCAGGGAGAACGGTTCCTAGGAGGCGAGCAGTACTTC
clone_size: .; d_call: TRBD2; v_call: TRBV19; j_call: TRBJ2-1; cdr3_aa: CASSGLAGENEQFF; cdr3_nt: TGTGCCAGTAGCGGACTAGCGGGAGAGAATGAGCAGTTCTTC
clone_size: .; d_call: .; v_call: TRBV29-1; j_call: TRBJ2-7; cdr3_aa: CSVEGSLSYEQYF; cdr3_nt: TGCAGCGTTGAAGGCAGCCTCTCCTACGAGCAGTACTTC
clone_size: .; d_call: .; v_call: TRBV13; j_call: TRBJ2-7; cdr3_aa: CASSLMGRGDYEQYF; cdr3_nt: TGTGCCAGCAGCTTAATGGGGCGGGGAGACTACGAGCAGTACTTC
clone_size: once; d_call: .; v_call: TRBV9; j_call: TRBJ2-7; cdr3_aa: CASSVVPSAYEQYF; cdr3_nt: TGTGCCAGCAGCGTTGTCCCCTCTGCCTACGAGCAGTACTTC
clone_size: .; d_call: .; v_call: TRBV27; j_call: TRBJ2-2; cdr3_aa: CASTGTGELFF; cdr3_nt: TGTGCCAGCACTGGGACCGGGGAGCTGTTTTTT
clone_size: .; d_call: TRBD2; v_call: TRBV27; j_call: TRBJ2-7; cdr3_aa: CASSSGLAYEQYF; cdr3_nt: TGTGCCAGCAGTTCTGGACTAGCGTACGAGCAGTACTTC
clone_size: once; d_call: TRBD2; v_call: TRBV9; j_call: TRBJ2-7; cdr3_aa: CASTPGLGPPEQYF; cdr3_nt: TGTGCCAGCACCCCGGGACTAGGACCTCCCGAGCAGTACTTC
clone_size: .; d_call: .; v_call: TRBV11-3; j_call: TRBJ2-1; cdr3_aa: CASSSSVGHRYNEQFF; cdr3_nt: TGTGCCAGCAGCTCATCTGTGGGGCACAGGTACAATGAGCAGTTCTTC
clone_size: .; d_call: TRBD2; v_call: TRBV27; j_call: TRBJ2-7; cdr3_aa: CASSFGRSVYEQYF; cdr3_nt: TGTGCCAGCAGTTTCGGGAGGTCCGTCTACGAGCAGTACTTC
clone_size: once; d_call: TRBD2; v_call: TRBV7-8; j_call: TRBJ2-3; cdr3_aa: CASSSGLAGPDTQYF; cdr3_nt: TGTGCCAGCAGTTCGGGACTAGCGGGACCAGATACGCAGTATTTT
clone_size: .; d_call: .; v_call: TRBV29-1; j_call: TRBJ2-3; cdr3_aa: CSVTGDRTFNTQYF; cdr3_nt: TGCAGCGTAACGGGCGACAGAACCTTTAATACGCAGTATTTT
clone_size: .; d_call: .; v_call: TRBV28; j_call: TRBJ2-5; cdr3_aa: CASSPWGVQETQYF; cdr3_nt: TGTGCCAGCAGTCCCTGGGGGGTCCAAGAGACCCAGTACTTC
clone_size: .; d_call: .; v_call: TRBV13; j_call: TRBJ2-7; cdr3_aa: CASSFPSSYEQYF; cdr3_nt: TGTGCCAGCAGCTTTCCATCTTCATACGAGCAGTACTTC
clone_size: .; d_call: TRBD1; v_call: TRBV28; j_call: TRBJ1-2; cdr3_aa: CASSSTDRVGRDGYTF; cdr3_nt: TGTGCCAGCAGTTCAACTGACAGGGTGGGGCGGGATGGCTACACCTTC
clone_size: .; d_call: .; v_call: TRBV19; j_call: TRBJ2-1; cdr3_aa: CASSIVPGSYNEQFF; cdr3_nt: TGTGCCAGTAGTATAGTCCCCGGTTCCTACAATGAGCAGTTCTTC
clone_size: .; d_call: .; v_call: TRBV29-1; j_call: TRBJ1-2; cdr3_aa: CSAGFGGDYGYTF; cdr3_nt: TGCAGCGCTGGTTTCGGGGGGGACTATGGCTACACCTTC
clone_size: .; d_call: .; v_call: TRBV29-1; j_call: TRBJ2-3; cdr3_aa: CSVEDAYTQYF; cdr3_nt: TGCAGCGTTGAAGATGCATATACGCAGTATTTT
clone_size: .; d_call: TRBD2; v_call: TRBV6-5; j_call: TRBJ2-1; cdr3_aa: CAAGKAYNEQFF; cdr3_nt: TGTGCAGCGGGGAAGGCCTACAATGAGCAGTTCTTC
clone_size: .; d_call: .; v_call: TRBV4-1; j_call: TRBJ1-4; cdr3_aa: CASSLKEYIATNEKLFF; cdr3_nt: TGCGCCAGCAGCCTAAAGGAATACATCGCAACTAATGAAAAACTGTTTTTT
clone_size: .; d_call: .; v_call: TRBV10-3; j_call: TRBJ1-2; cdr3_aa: CAISENPTGFHYGYTF; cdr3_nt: TGTGCCATCAGTGAGAATCCTACAGGGTTCCACTATGGCTACACCTTC
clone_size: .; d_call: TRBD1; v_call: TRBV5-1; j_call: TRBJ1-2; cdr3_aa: CASSLMTGGVSYGYTF; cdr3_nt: TGCGCCAGCAGCTTGATGACAGGGGGCGTGAGCTATGGCTACACCTTC
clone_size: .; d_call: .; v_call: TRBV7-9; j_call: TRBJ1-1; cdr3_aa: CASSSPRQTQPLNTEAFF; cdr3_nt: TGTGCCAGCAGCTCCCCACGGCAGACTCAACCCCTGAACACTGAAGCTTTCTTT
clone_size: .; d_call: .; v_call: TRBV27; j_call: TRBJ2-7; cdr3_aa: CASSEDPTVPYEQYF; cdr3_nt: TGTGCCAGCAGCGAAGACCCGACGGTCCCCTACGAGCAGTACTTC
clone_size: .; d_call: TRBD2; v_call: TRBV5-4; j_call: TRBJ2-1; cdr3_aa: CASSSILAGNRNEQFF; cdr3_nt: TGTGCCAGCAGCTCGATACTAGCGGGTAATAGGAATGAGCAGTTCTTC
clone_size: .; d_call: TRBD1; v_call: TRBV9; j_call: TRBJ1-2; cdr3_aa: CASSARDREVGYTF; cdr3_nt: TGTGCCAGCAGCGCCCGGGACAGGGAGGTCGGCTACACCTTC
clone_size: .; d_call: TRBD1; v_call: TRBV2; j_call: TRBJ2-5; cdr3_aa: CASSEDRGLAQETQYF; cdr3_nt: TGTGCCAGCAGTGAAGACAGGGGGCTGGCTCAAGAGACCCAGTACTTC
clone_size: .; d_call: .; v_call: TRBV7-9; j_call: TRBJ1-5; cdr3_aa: CASSLGALSGGQPQHF; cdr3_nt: TGTGCCAGCAGCTTAGGGGCACTATCGGGGGGTCAGCCCCAGCATTTT
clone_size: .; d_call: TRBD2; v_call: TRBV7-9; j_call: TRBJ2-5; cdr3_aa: CASSFGLAGETQYF; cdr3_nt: TGTGCCAGCAGCTTTGGACTAGCGGGAGAGACCCAGTACTTC
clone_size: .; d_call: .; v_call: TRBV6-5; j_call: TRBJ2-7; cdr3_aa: CASSYSTGPYEQYF; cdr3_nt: TGTGCCAGCAGTTACTCGACAGGACCCTACGAGCAGTACTTC
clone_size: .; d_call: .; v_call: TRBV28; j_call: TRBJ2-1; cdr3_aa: CASSLGRDYYNEQFF; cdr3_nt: TGTGCCAGCAGTTTAGGTAGGGATTACTACAATGAGCAGTTCTTC